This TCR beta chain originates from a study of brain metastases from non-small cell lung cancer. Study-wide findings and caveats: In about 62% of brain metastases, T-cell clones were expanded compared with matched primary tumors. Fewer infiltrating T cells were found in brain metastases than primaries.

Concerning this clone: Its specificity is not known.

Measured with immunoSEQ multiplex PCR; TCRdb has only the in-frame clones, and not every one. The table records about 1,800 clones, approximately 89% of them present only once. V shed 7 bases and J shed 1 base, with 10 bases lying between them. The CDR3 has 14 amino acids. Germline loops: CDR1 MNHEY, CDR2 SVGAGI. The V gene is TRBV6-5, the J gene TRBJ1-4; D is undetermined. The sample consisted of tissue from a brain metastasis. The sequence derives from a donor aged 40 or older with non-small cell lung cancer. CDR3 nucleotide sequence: TGTGCCAGCAATCTAGGAGGAACTAATGAAAAACTGTTTTTT. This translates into CASNLGGTNEKLFF.